One sample yielded the 28 T cell receptor beta chains listed below, sequenced in a study of shared clonotypes between healthy human individuals. Terminally differentiated effector memory CD45RA+ cells were left out of the naive CD8 fraction, which was CD45RO-negative and positively selected for CCR7. Some clones are missing from TCRdb's copy, which holds only in-frame ones; the method was immunoSEQ multiplex PCR. In the table there are roughly 770,000 clones, roughly 96% of which are singletons. Sequencing was performed on naive CD8+ T cells sorted from blood. Receptors were obtained from a man between 25 and 39 years old in good health.

The genes are TRBV28 and TRBJ2-1, with unresolved D. This CDR3 spans 16 amino acids. Germline assignment: CDR1 MDHEN and CDR2 SYDVKM. Trimming took off 2 bases at V and 8 bases at J, with 19 bases between the two ends. The CDR3 sequence: CASSLPPLDNADEQFF. As DNA, the CDR3 is TGTGCCAGCAGTTTACCCCCCCTAGACAACGCTGATGAGCAGTTCTTC.

The DNA of the CDR3 is TGTGCCAGCAGCTCCGGGACTGAAAACACAGATACGCAGTATTTT. Translating it yields CASSSGTENTDTQYF. The rearrangement links TRBV9 to TRBJ2-3; weak D call: TRBD2 (6 bases). This CDR3 contains 15 residues. V lost 4 bases to trimming and J lost 2 bases, with 14 bases between them. From germline, CDR1 is SGDLS and CDR2 YYNGEE.

This sequence joins TRBV4-1 and TRBJ2-7; D is unresolved. This CDR3 has 13 amino acids. Looked up from germline, CDR1 is MGHRA and CDR2 is YSYEKL. V lost 3 bases and J lost 7, with 13 bases in between. The CDR3 nucleotides are TGCGCCAGCAGCCATGGTTTACACAGAGAGCAGTACTTC. The encoded protein is CASSHGLHREQYF.

V gene TRBV29-1 combines with J gene TRBJ2-3, with D perhaps TRBD2 (5 bases). This CDR3 is 14 amino acids long. In germline, CDR1 is SQVTM, CDR2 ANQGSEA. Trimming left V 3 bases short and J 4 bases short, with 14 bases between. The CDR3 loop is CSVDGGRSSDTQYF. In DNA, the CDR3 is TGCAGCGTTGATGGTGGGAGATCTTCAGATACGCAGTATTTT.

J is TRBJ2-1 and V is TRBV19; 12 nucleotides match TRBD2. The CDR3 has 14 amino acids. The germline gives CDR1 LNHDA, CDR2 SQIVND (reference sequence). V lost 3 bases and J lost 10; bases outside the gene matches: 4. The CDR3 loop reads CASSMTSGSLEQFF. CDR3 nucleotide sequence: TGTGCCAGTAGTATGACTAGCGGGAGCTTGGAGCAGTTCTTC. Together with reference TRBV19 and TRBJ2-1, the CDR3 gives the full variable domain: DGGITQSPKYLFRKEGQNVTLSCEQNLNHDAMYWYRQDPGQGLRLIYYSQIVNDFQKGDIAEGYSVSREKKESFPLTVTSAQKNPTAFYLCASSMTSGSLEQFFGPGTRLTVL.

The gene calls are TRBV5-1 and TRBJ2-3; maybe TRBD1 (6 bases). The CDR3 spans 16 residues. Germline CDR1 is SGHRS and CDR2 is YFSETQ. V shed 0 bases and J shed 0 bases, with 11 bases lying between them. CDR3: CASSLETGASTDTQYF. CDR3 nucleotide sequence: TGCGCCAGCAGCTTGGAGACAGGAGCTAGCACAGATACGCAGTATTTT.

As to this clone: The same CDR3 arises from other DNA sequences in this sample as well. This rearrangement joins TRBV27 to TRBJ2-7; TRBD2 agrees at 10 bases. Germline assignment: CDR1 MNHEY and CDR2 SMNVEV (reference sequence). V lost 0 bases and J lost 3; bases outside the gene matches: 2. This CDR3 is 15 amino acids long. As DNA, the CDR3 is TGTGCCAGCAGTTTATCAGCTAGCGGGAGCTACGAGCAGTACTTC. It translates to CASSLSASGSYEQYF.

This chain connects TRBV7-9 to TRBJ2-5; possibly TRBD2 for D (7 bases). Germline CDR1 SEHNR, CDR2 FQNEAQ (reference sequence). V dropped 5 bases and J dropped 5 bases, with 18 bases sitting between them. The CDR3 runs 15 residues. CDR3 bases: TGTGCCAGCAGCGCAATCATGGGGGGGCAGGAGACCCAGTACTTC. Its protein product is CASSAIMGGQETQYF.

The chain joins TRBV5-1 to TRBJ1-2, with a tentative D call TRBD1 (5 bases). This CDR3 has 12 residues. CDR1 and CDR2 (germline): SGHRS, YFSETQ. V lost 4 bases and J 8 bases, leaving 12 bases between the germline ends. The CDR3 nucleotides read TGCGCCAGCAGCGGGGACCCTGAAGGCTACACCTTC. Encoded protein: CASSGDPEGYTF.

This clone was seen once. This chain uses TRBV5-4 with TRBJ2-1; TRBD2 matches at 8 bases. The CDR3 runs 13 residues. Germline CDR1 reads SGHNT; CDR2 reads YYREEE (reference sequence). The ends lost 10 bases at V and 2 bases at J; junction bases unmatched: 5. The CDR3 loop is CAHQREPYNEQFF. DNA for the CDR3: TGTGCCCACCAGCGGGAGCCCTACAATGAGCAGTTCTTC.

This chain connects TRBV5-4 to TRBJ2-7; D unclear. V lost 3 bases, J lost 3 bases, and 13 bases lay in between. The length of the CDR3 is 14 residues. Germline V gene data show CDR1 as SGHNT and CDR2 as YYREEE (reference sequence). The CDR3 is CASSSTSSIYEQYF. In DNA form, the CDR3 reads TGTGCCAGCAGCTCAACCTCGTCCATCTACGAGCAGTACTTC.

The chain has TRBV27 and TRBJ2-7; D is unresolved. Germline CDR1 reads MNHEY; CDR2 reads SMNVEV (reference sequence). The CDR3 is made up of 16 amino acids. V lost 2 bases, J lost 2 bases, and 16 bases lay in between. The CDR3 DNA reads TGTGCCAGCAGTTTAAATCCCCGGACGACCACCTACGAGCAGTACTTC. Amino acid sequence: CASSLNPRTTTYEQYF.

J is TRBJ2-1 and V is TRBV4-2; D is undetermined. The length of the CDR3 is 13 residues. The ends were cut back, 0 bases at V and 3 bases at J, with 3 bases in the middle. CDR1 LGHNA and CDR2 YNFKEQ come from the germline V gene. The CDR3 nucleotides are TGTGCCAGCAGCCAAGAGGGCTACAATGAGCAGTTCTTC. Residues: CASSQEGYNEQFF.

This chain uses TRBV7-9 with TRBJ1-2, with D possibly TRBD1 on 6 matching bases. The germline gives CDR1 SEHNR, CDR2 FQNEAQ (reference sequence). Trimming took off 1 base at V and 8 bases at J, with 14 bases between the two ends. This CDR3 spans 14 amino acids. This CDR3 is CASSLGGAREGYTF. The DNA of the CDR3 is TGTGCCAGCAGCTTAGGGGGGGCGCGTGAAGGCTACACCTTC.

This clone came up once. The V gene is TRBV7-9, the J gene TRBJ2-7; possibly TRBD1 or TRBD2 for D (5 bases each). The CDR3 is made up of 15 amino acids. The V end lost 6 bases, the J end lost 1 base, and 16 bases lay between the germline ends. Germline loops: CDR1 SEHNR, CDR2 FQNEAQ (reference sequence). The CDR3 spells CASSKGTGNSYEQYF. DNA for the CDR3: TGTGCCAGCAGTAAAGGGACCGGCAATTCCTACGAGCAGTACTTC.

This sequence joins TRBV19 and TRBJ2-1; 15 nucleotides line up with TRBD2. Germline CDR1 and CDR2: LNHDA and SQIVND (reference sequence). The trim removed 3 bases at V and 5 bases at J, leaving 5 bases unmatched. This CDR3 spans 17 amino acids. Here the CDR3 DNA reads TGTGCCAGTAGTATCAGCCGGACTAGCGGGAGGGACAATGAGCAGTTCTTC. Its protein is CASSISRTSGRDNEQFF.

The J gene is TRBJ2-5, the V gene TRBV6-6, with 8 positions matching TRBD1. Germline V gene data show CDR1 as MNHNY and CDR2 as SVGAGI (reference sequence). This CDR3 is built from 16 residues. V dropped 6 bases and J dropped 3; count of bases not matched to a gene: 12. CDR3 sequence reads: CASRPRTGRDEETQYF. The CDR3 coding sequence is TGTGCCAGCAGACCACGGACAGGGCGGGACGAAGAGACCCAGTACTTC.

V and J are TRBV2 and TRBJ2-7; D unresolved. This CDR3 has 15 amino acids. Germline-derived CDR1 and CDR2 are SNHLY and FYNNEI. V lost 0 bases and J lost 4, with 13 bases in between. This CDR3 reads CASSEALGLGYEQYF. DNA of the CDR3: TGTGCCAGCAGTGAAGCGCTGGGTCTGGGGTACGAGCAGTACTTC. The full variable domain, in which reference TRBV2 and TRBJ2-7 provide the parts outside the CDR3, is EPEVTQTPSHQVTQMGQEVILRCVPISNHLYFYWYRQILGQKVEFLVSFYNNEISEKSEIFDDQFSVERPDGSNFTLKIRSTKLEDSAMYFCASSEALGLGYEQYFGPGTRLTVT.

The V call is TRBV27, the J call TRBJ2-2, with D possibly TRBD1 on 5 matching bases. CDR1 MNHEY and CDR2 SMNVEV come from the germline V gene (reference sequence). This CDR3 has 13 amino acids. Trimming cost V 8 bases and J 4 bases, with 11 bases left between them. CDR3 residues: CASLLRGTGELFF. The CDR3 DNA is TGTGCCAGCCTACTAAGGGGCACCGGGGAGCTGTTTTTT.

This chain uses TRBV2 with TRBJ2-1; 10 nucleotides agree with TRBD2. Germline V gene data show CDR1 as SNHLY and CDR2 as FYNNEI. The CDR3 totals 16 residues. The J segment lost 5 bases and the V segment lost 6 bases, leaving 10 bases of the junction unmatched. In nucleotides, the CDR3 is TGTGCCAGCAGAGTTAGGCCGGGACTAGCGAACAATGAGCAGTTCTTC. It is translated as CASRVRPGLANNEQFF.

The chain couples TRBV7-3 to TRBJ2-1; TRBD2 matches 7 bases. The CDR3 extends over 15 amino acids. CDR1 is SGHTA, CDR2 FQGTGA, per germline. V lost 3 bases, J lost 7 bases, and 9 bases stayed unmatched. The CDR3 DNA sequence: TGTGCCAGCAGCTTCCGCCGGGCGGGAGTTAATGAGCAGTTCTTC. Translating gives CASSFRRAGVNEQFF. Full variable domain (missing parts from reference TRBV7-3 and TRBJ2-1): GAGVSQTPSNKVTEKGKYVELRCDPISGHTALYWYRQSLGQGPEFLIYFQGTGAADDSGLPNDRFFAVRPEGSVSTLKIQRTERGDSAVYLCASSFRRAGVNEQFFGPGTRLTVL.

The chain recombines TRBV30 with TRBJ1-5, with 8 bases fitting TRBD1. The CDR3 covers 13 residues. With V trimmed by 2 bases and J by 9 bases, 6 bases remained unmatched. Germline V gene sequence: CDR1 GTSNPN, CDR2 SVGIG (reference sequence). The CDR3 sequence: CAWSRQGQGPQHF. The CDR3 DNA reads TGTGCCTGGAGTAGACAGGGGCAAGGGCCCCAGCATTTT.

This chain links TRBV25-1 with TRBJ1-1, with 8 positions matching TRBD1. Germline V gene sequence: CDR1 MGHDK, CDR2 SYGVNS. J gave up 11 bases and V 2 bases, and 7 bases lay outside the gene matches. The CDR3 is 13 residues long. The CDR3 DNA sequence: TGTGCCAGCAGTGAAACAGGGGGGATAAGGGCTTTCTTT. Encoded protein: CASSETGGIRAFF.

The V call is TRBV28, the J call TRBJ1-5; 8 bases match TRBD1. This CDR3 spans 15 amino acids. Germline CDR1 MDHEN, CDR2 SYDVKM. Losses at the gene ends were 6 bases for V and 4 bases for J; bases not matched to a gene: 8. CDR3 nucleotides: TGTGCCAGCAGAGATACAGGGGGGGGTAATCAGCCCCAGCATTTT. It encodes CASRDTGGGNQPQHF.

The chain is built from TRBV18 and TRBJ2-1; D ambiguous. This CDR3 spans 13 amino acids. CDR1 is KGHSH, CDR2 LQKENI, per germline. The ends were cut back, 8 bases at V and 1 base at J, with 9 bases in the middle. DNA of the CDR3: TGTGCCAGCAAAACCGGGTCCTACAATGAGCAGTTCTTC. Amino acid sequence: CASKTGSYNEQFF.

For this clone: Distinct nucleotide sequences in the sample also encode this CDR3. V usage is TRBV9 and J usage is TRBJ2-7; D gene ambiguous. V lost 0 bases and J 0 bases, leaving 10 bases between the germline ends. Looked up from germline, CDR1 is SGDLS and CDR2 is YYNGEE. The CDR3 totals 15 residues. The CDR3 is CASSVGGDSSYEQYF. CDR3 coding DNA: TGTGCCAGCAGCGTAGGCGGAGATAGCTCCTACGAGCAGTACTTC.

This clone is a singleton in its sample. The V gene is TRBV27, the J gene TRBJ2-1; tentatively, D is TRBD1 or TRBD2 (5 bases each). Deletions cut 2 bases from V and 10 bases from J, with 12 bases between. CDR3 length: 13 residues. Per germline, CDR1 MNHEY and CDR2 SMNVEV (reference sequence). The CDR3 DNA reads as TGTGCCAGCAGTTTAGGGACCCTGAAAGAGCAGTTCTTC. Its translation: CASSLGTLKEQFF.

The rearrangement links TRBV2 to TRBJ2-7, with D hard to call. Between the trimmed V and J ends, which lost 2 bases and 6 bases, there was a span of 11 bases. This CDR3 has 13 residues. Germline V gene lookup returns CDR1 SNHLY and CDR2 FYNNEI. The DNA for the CDR3 is TGTGCCAGCAGTGAAAAGGGTCCGGGCGAGCAGTACTTC. Translating gives CASSEKGPGEQYF.